This TCR beta chain was sequenced for a study of cytomegalovirus exposure and HLA in healthy donors. 60 Vbeta and 13 Jbeta primers were used in PCR. The table came from immunoSEQ multiplex PCR; TCRdb's copy has only in-frame clones and leaves some out. In the table there are about 130,000 clones, just under 90% of which are singletons. Study-wide points: An analysis that came later showed most CMV-associated TCR beta chains appearing HLA-restricted.

About this clone itself: No antigen is known for it.

The V and J ends lost 0 bases and 5 bases respectively, with 11 bases between them. This CDR3 has 15 residues. Germline assignment: CDR1 LGHNA and CDR2 YSLEER. This rearrangement joins TRBV4-3 to TRBJ1-5, with D perhaps matching TRBD1 (5 bases). Sequencing was carried out using PBMCs. This sequence was found in a woman in her 30s in good health and CMV-seronegative. The CDR3, as DNA: TGCGCCAGCAGCCAAGACAGGGACTCTTATCAGCCCCAGCATTTT. It specifies CASSQDRDSYQPQHF.